These 15 T cell receptor beta chains were all obtained from the same sample, sequenced in a study of T cells of healthy individuals. TCRdb analysed the 5' RACE reads with MiXCR anew, one entry per CDR3 protein. The table includes over 95,000 distinct CDR3 sequences, 17% detected once. Receptors originate from a human donor in good health.

This clonotype was seen a few times. V is TRBV2 and J is TRBJ2-1; 9 bases map to TRBD1. Unmatched junction bases numbered 5, after V lost 3 bases and J lost 5 bases. The CDR3 totals 15 residues. Per the germline V gene, CDR1 is SNHLY and CDR2 is FYNNEI. The CDR3 sequence: CASSEVQGAHNEQFF. For the CDR3, the DNA is TGTGCCAGCAGTGAGGTACAGGGGGCGCACAATGAGCAGTTCTTC. The entire variable domain, with the rest obtained from reference TRBV2 and TRBJ2-1, is as follows: EPEVTQTPSHQVTQMGQEVILRCVPISNHLYFYWYRQILGQKVEFLVSFYNNEISEKSEIFDDQFSVERPDGSNFTLKIRSTKLEDSAMYFCASSEVQGAHNEQFFGPGTRLTVL.

DNA of the CDR3: TGTGCCAGCAGCTTGGGGGGTAGCGCGTACGAGCAGTACTTC. Its translation: CASSLGGSAYEQYF. The chain uses TRBV5-4 and TRBJ2-7; possible D gene TRBD2, 5 bases. This CDR3 comprises 14 residues. Germline V CDR1 and CDR2: SGHNT, YYREEE (reference sequence). Trimming cost V 0 bases and J 4 bases, with 11 bases left between them.

J is TRBJ1-5 and V is TRBV21-1; TRBD1 reflects the table's D call only, with no check against the DNA. TRBV21-1 is a listed pseudogene. The CDR3 loop spans 15 amino acids. The CDR3 here is CASSRRGAGGQPRHF. The CDR3 nucleotides are TGTGCCAGCAGCCGACGCGGCGCAGGTGGTCAGCCCCGGCATTTT.

The rearrangement links TRBV18 to TRBJ2-1; the match to TRBD1 covers 7 bases. CDR3 length equals 18 residues. V was clipped by 2 bases and J by 8 bases; unmatched bases: 18. Germline V CDR1 and CDR2: KGHSH, LQKENI. CDR3 sequence: CASSPFNLRGLRPDEQFF. Written as DNA, the CDR3 is TGTGCCAGCTCACCATTCAACTTAAGGGGGCTCCGTCCCGATGAGCAGTTCTTC.

This clonotype appeared many times. The genes are TRBV7-2 and TRBJ2-7, with D unresolved. The CDR3 runs to 13 residues. The V and J ends lost 1 base and 6 bases respectively, with 10 bases between them. The V gene's germline CDR1 is SGHTA and CDR2 FQGNSA. The CDR3 spells CASSLVGGPEQYF. The CDR3 DNA reads TGTGCCAGCAGCTTAGTAGGTGGGCCCGAGCAGTACTTC.

The chain is built from TRBV4-2 and TRBJ2-7; 8 bases align to TRBD1. From germline, CDR1 is LGHNA and CDR2 YNFKEQ. This CDR3 is 16 amino acids long. With 1 base clipped from V and 4 bases from J, the junction kept 9 bases outside the gene matches. Here the CDR3 DNA reads TGTGCCAGCAGCCAAGCAGGGGGCAGGCTTGAGTACGAGCAGTACTTC. This translates into CASSQAGGRLEYEQYF.

J is TRBJ1-6 and V is TRBV15; D gene unclear. The V gene's germline CDR1 is LNHNV and CDR2 YYDKDF (reference sequence). This CDR3 comprises 16 residues. V was cut by 1 base and J by 0 bases, with 7 bases left in between. CDR3 in amino acids: CATSRGGLSYNSPLHF. DNA of the CDR3: TGTGCCACCAGCAGAGGAGGACTCTCCTATAATTCACCCCTCCACTTT.

The V gene is TRBV5-1, the J gene TRBJ2-6; D uncertain. The germline V gene encodes CDR1 SGHRS and CDR2 YFSETQ. V lost 7 bases, J lost 0 bases, and 8 bases lay in between. The CDR3 loop spans 14 amino acids. The CDR3 DNA is TGCGCCAGCCGTTACCGCTCTGGGGCCAACGTCCTGACTTTC. It translates to CASRYRSGANVLTF.

J is TRBJ1-2 and V is TRBV10-3; 10 bases match TRBD1. The CDR3 sequence is 15 residues long. V shed 2 bases, J shed 6 bases, and the junction held 6 bases outside the gene matches. Looked up from germline, CDR1 is ENHRY and CDR2 is SYGVKD. CDR3 nucleotides: TGTGCCATCAGTGAGGGGACAGGGGAAAGAAATGGCTACACCTTC. It yields the protein CAISEGTGERNGYTF.

This clonotype was counted a few times. This chain links TRBV4-1 with TRBJ1-1; perhaps TRBD1 as D (6 bases). The V gene's germline CDR1 is MGHRA and CDR2 YSYEKL. Trimming removed 3 bases at V and 8 bases at J, with 13 bases between. There are 13 residues in the CDR3. The CDR3 region is CASSQGLGAEAFF. The CDR3 coding sequence is TGCGCCAGCAGCCAGGGTTTGGGGGCGGAAGCTTTCTTT.

The chain recombines TRBV19 with TRBJ1-1; tentative D call: TRBD1 (6 bases). The germline V gene encodes CDR1 LNHDA and CDR2 SQIVND (reference sequence). The CDR3 covers 14 residues. The V gene lost 6 bases and the J gene lost 4 bases, with 15 bases spanning the gap. The CDR3 spells CASSPQGGGTEAFF. As DNA, the CDR3 is TGTGCCAGTAGCCCTCAGGGAGGGGGCACTGAAGCTTTCTTT.

This clonotype was seen at least ten times. The gene calls are TRBV7-9 and TRBJ2-1; D possibly corresponds to TRBD2 (6 bases). Germline V gene sequence: CDR1 SEHNR, CDR2 FQNEAQ (reference sequence). The CDR3 sequence is 15 residues long. The V gene lost 0 bases and the J gene lost 5 bases, with 11 bases spanning the gap. CDR3 in DNA: TGTGCCAGCAGCTTAGCCGTTGGAGGGAACAATGAGCAGTTCTTC. This gives the protein CASSLAVGGNNEQFF. The whole variable domain, remainder taken from reference TRBV7-9 and TRBJ2-1, is DTGVSQNPRHKITKRGQNVTFRCDPISEHNRLYWYRQTLGQGPEFLTYFQNEAQLEKSRLLSDRFSAERPKGSFSTLEIQRTEQGDSAMYLCASSLAVGGNNEQFFGPGTRLTVL.

The chain uses TRBV4-3 and TRBJ2-7; TRBD1 aligns across 8 bases. Losses at the gene ends were 1 base for V and 2 bases for J; bases not matched to a gene: 4. This CDR3 is 15 amino acids long. Germline CDR1 is LGHNA and CDR2 is YSLEER. CDR3 bases: TGCGCCAGCAGCCAAGGGGACAGGATGCCCTACGAGCAGTACTTC. Encoded protein: CASSQGDRMPYEQYF.

The CDR3 DNA sequence: TGTGCCAGCAGCCCTGGGCGCACTAATGAAAAACTGTTTTTT. This codes for CASSPGRTNEKLFF. This sequence joins TRBV7-8 and TRBJ1-4; the D is unclear. The CDR3 has 14 amino acids. Germline CDR1 is SGHVS and CDR2 is FQNEAQ. V was cut by 5 bases and J by 2 bases, with 9 bases left in between.

This clonotype has ten or more counts. This rearrangement joins TRBV19 to TRBJ2-1; 9 bases match TRBD1. Germline V gives CDR1 LNHDA, CDR2 SQIVND (reference sequence). The trim removed 9 bases at V and 1 base at J, leaving 10 bases unmatched. The length of the CDR3 is 16 residues. The CDR3 spells CASNIKQGASYNEQFF. CDR3 nucleotide sequence: TGTGCCAGCAATATAAAACAGGGGGCTTCCTACAATGAGCAGTTCTTC.